A single sample is the source of the 29 T cell receptor beta chains below, sequenced in a study of cytomegalovirus exposure and HLA in healthy donors. In the PCR, 60 Vbeta and 13 Jbeta primers were used. Clones were sequenced by immunoSEQ multiplex PCR, and TCRdb holds only the in-frame ones, with some missing. The table lists some 160,000 clones, roughly 80% of them singletons. What was sequenced was PBMCs. The receptor source for this set is a man aged 50 or older in good health and CMV-seropositive.

The V gene is TRBV7-2, the J gene TRBJ1-2; 7 bases line up with TRBD1. The CDR3 sequence is 14 residues long. V gave up 5 bases and J gave up 1 base; unmatched junction bases: 4. The germline gives CDR1 SGHTA, CDR2 FQGNSA. CDR3 region: CASSPGDSNYGYTF. The CDR3 nucleotides read TGTGCCAGCAGCCCCGGGGACAGTAACTATGGCTACACCTTC. The full variable domain, with the rest looked up from reference TRBV7-2 and TRBJ1-2, is GAGVSQSPSNKVTEKGKDVELRCDPISGHTALYWYRQSLGQGLEFLIYFQGNSAPDKSGLPSDRFSAERTGGSVSTLTIQRTQQEDSAVYLCASSPGDSNYGYTFGSGTRLTVV.

The rearrangement links TRBV4-3 to TRBJ1-6, with unresolved D. The CDR3 contains 13 residues. CDR1 LGHNA and CDR2 YSLEER come from the germline V gene. Deletions cut 4 bases from V and 10 bases from J, with 11 bases between. CDR3 bases: TGCGCCAGCAGCCTAGACCGTGGCTCACCCCTCCACTTT. The encoded protein is CASSLDRGSPLHF.

The rearrangement links TRBV2 to TRBJ1-6; no clear D. The CDR3 runs to 15 residues. V was trimmed by 4 bases and J by 0 bases, leaving 7 bases between them. The germline V gene encodes CDR1 SNHLY and CDR2 FYNNEI. CDR3 sequence: CASSGESSYNSPLHF. CDR3 coding DNA: TGTGCCAGCAGTGGGGAGAGCTCCTATAATTCACCCCTCCACTTT.

This chain uses TRBV4-3 with TRBJ1-6, with D uncertain. From germline, CDR1 is LGHNA and CDR2 YSLEER. Trimming pared 3 bases from V and 0 bases from J, leaving 9 bases between. The CDR3 length is 16 residues. CDR3 loop: CASSQEWSSYNSPLHF. The CDR3 bases are TGCGCCAGCAGCCAGGAGTGGAGCTCCTATAATTCACCCCTCCACTTT.

The chain carries TRBV7-8 and TRBJ1-5, with 9 nucleotides matching TRBD1. The CDR3 sequence is 14 residues long. The germline V gene has CDR1 SGHVS and CDR2 FQNEAQ. Trimming at V came to 3 bases and at J to 9 bases, leaving 6 bases not matched to a gene. CDR3 loop: CASSLGQGGPPQHF. CDR3 in DNA: TGTGCCAGCAGCTTGGGACAGGGAGGCCCGCCCCAGCATTTT.

This clone is a singleton in its sample. V is TRBV4-3 and J is TRBJ1-2, with 7 bases lining up with TRBD1. The CDR3 runs 14 residues. Trimming at V came to 3 bases and at J to 5 bases, leaving 6 bases not matched to a gene. Germline V CDR1 and CDR2: LGHNA, YSLEER. CDR3 sequence: CASSHSGTAYGYTF. DNA for the CDR3: TGCGCCAGCAGCCATTCCGGGACAGCTTATGGCTACACCTTC.

The chain couples TRBV25-1 to TRBJ1-2, with D perhaps TRBD1 (6 bases). This CDR3 is 13 amino acids long. The V end lost 6 bases, the J end lost 4 bases, and 12 bases lay between the germline ends. Per the germline V gene, CDR1 is MGHDK and CDR2 is SYGVNS. The CDR3: CASSEGGLYGYTF. The CDR3 DNA reads TGTGCCAGCAGCGAAGGGGGACTCTATGGCTACACCTTC.

This chain links TRBV9 with TRBJ2-3, with D perhaps TRBD1 (5 bases). Germline values: CDR1 SGDLS, CDR2 YYNGEE. V was cut by 6 bases and J by 8 bases, with 10 bases left in between. The CDR3 runs 11 residues. CDR3: CASKGIGTQYF. The CDR3 region has the DNA TGTGCCAGCAAGGGGATTGGTACGCAGTATTTT.

There are a few counts of this clone. V and J are TRBV15 and TRBJ1-5; 7 nucleotides align to TRBD1. Germline V gene data show CDR1 as LNHNV and CDR2 as YYDKDF (reference sequence). The ends lost 5 bases at V and 1 base at J; junction bases unmatched: 17. The CDR3 sequence is 19 residues long. The CDR3 coding sequence is TGTGCCACCAGCGGAATTACAGGGGAGGCATATATGAGCAATCAGCCCCAGCATTTT. Protein sequence: CATSGITGEAYMSNQPQHF.

This sequence joins TRBV7-2 and TRBJ1-2; D is possibly TRBD1 (6 bases). The CDR3 consists of 11 residues. V dropped 5 bases and J dropped 13 bases, with 14 bases sitting between them. Germline V CDR1 and CDR2: SGHTA, FQGNSA. The CDR3 DNA reads as TGTGCCAGCAGCCCTCAGGGGATAGCCACCTTC. This gives the protein CASSPQGIATF.

The chain employs TRBV4-3 and TRBJ2-5; 8 bases align to TRBD1. The DNA end lines up better with TRBJ2-7; the J call may be wrong. Germline CDR1 and CDR2: LGHNA and YSLEER. The length of the CDR3 is 14 residues. Written as DNA, the CDR3 is TGCGCCAGCAGCCCGAGGACAGGGCCGTACGAGCAGTACTTC. Translation gives CASSPRTGPYEQYF.

The chain is built from TRBV2 and TRBJ1-5; 8 bases map to TRBD1. The V and J ends lost 8 bases and 4 bases, in that order; junction bases with no gene match: 4. The CDR3 totals 13 residues. Germline loops: CDR1 SNHLY, CDR2 FYNNEI. The CDR3: CASAGTGNQPQHF. CDR3 nucleotides: TGTGCCAGCGCCGGGACAGGTAATCAGCCCCAGCATTTT.

This clone was counted only a few times. J is TRBJ2-5 and V is TRBV4-3; possibly TRBD2 for D (5 bases). Trimming removed 0 bases from V and 4 bases from J, with 9 bases in between. CDR1 is LGHNA, CDR2 YSLEER, per germline. CDR3 size: 14 residues. The CDR3 DNA is TGCGCCAGCAGCCAAGATCTAGGGAGAGAGACCCAGTACTTC. Encoded protein: CASSQDLGRETQYF.

This clone was seen just once. The rearrangement joins TRBV5-4 to TRBJ2-5; D is perhaps TRBD2 (5 bases). With 4 bases removed from V and 2 bases from J, the gap between germline ends came to 9 bases. Germline loops: CDR1 SGHNT, CDR2 YYREEE (reference sequence). The CDR3 runs 13 residues. The CDR3 DNA reads as TGTGCCAGCAGCGGGGAGCGACAAGAGACCCAGTACTTC. Its protein product is CASSGERQETQYF.

On this clone itself: This CDR3 is also generated by other DNA sequences in the sample. The rearrangement joins TRBV14 to TRBJ2-3, with D perhaps matching TRBD2 (5 bases). CDR1 SGHDN and CDR2 FVKESK come from the germline V gene. The CDR3 length is 13 residues. V lost 2 bases to trimming and J lost 11 bases, with 14 bases between them. This chain's CDR3 is CASSQYKELGQYF. Here the CDR3 DNA reads TGTGCCAGCAGCCAATATAAGGAACTAGGGCAGTATTTT.

The genes are TRBV7-6 and TRBJ2-2, with 10 bases that match TRBD1. The CDR3 covers 18 residues. Germline V gene lookup returns CDR1 SGHVS and CDR2 FNYEAQ. The J segment lost 8 bases and the V segment lost 5 bases, leaving 17 bases of the junction unmatched. The CDR3 reads CASSNLLLTGGASGELFF. The CDR3 region has the DNA TGTGCCAGCAGCAATTTACTCTTGACAGGGGGCGCATCTGGGGAGCTGTTTTTT.

The chain has TRBV29-1 and TRBJ2-2; D is uncertain. Germline V gene lookup returns CDR1 SQVTM and CDR2 ANQGSEA. The V gene lost 3 bases and the J gene lost 2 bases, with 7 bases spanning the gap. The CDR3 contains 13 residues. Here the CDR3 reads CSVDTANTGELFF. The CDR3 DNA follows: TGCAGCGTTGACACAGCTAACACCGGGGAGCTGTTTTTT.

In DNA form, the CDR3 reads TGTGCCAGCAGCCCCTCGGTGAGCACAGATACGCAGTATTTT. It encodes CASSPSVSTDTQYF. The genes are TRBV7-9 and TRBJ2-3; no reliable D call. This CDR3 is 14 amino acids long. V was pared by 5 bases and J by 0 bases, with 9 bases between. Germline V gene data show CDR1 as SEHNR and CDR2 as FQNEAQ (reference sequence).

The V and J genes are TRBV5-1 and TRBJ1-2; D remains ambiguous. Germline V gene sequence: CDR1 SGHRS, CDR2 YFSETQ. The CDR3 extends over 14 amino acids. Trimming removed 0 bases from V and 3 bases from J, with 9 bases in between. In DNA form, the CDR3 reads TGCGCCAGCAGCTTGGCTCCAGGATACTATGGCTACACCTTC. It specifies CASSLAPGYYGYTF.

The sample holds a few counts of this clone. The gene calls are TRBV4-1 and TRBJ2-2; a weak D match, TRBD2 (6 bases). V was clipped by 7 bases and J by 6 bases, with 9 bases between them. Germline V gene lookup returns CDR1 MGHRA and CDR2 YSYEKL. CDR3 length: 12 amino acids. CDR3 sequence (DNA): TGCGCCAGCAACGGGGGACCCGGGGAGCTGTTTTTT. This sequence encodes CASNGGPGELFF.

V and J are TRBV4-3 and TRBJ2-1; D is perhaps TRBD2 (5 bases). This CDR3 has 13 amino acids. The germline CDR1 and CDR2 sequences are LGHNA and YSLEER. V shed 1 base and J shed 8 bases, with 9 bases lying between them. Here the CDR3 reads CASSQGRRDEQFF. The CDR3 region has the DNA TGCGCCAGCAGCCAAGGTCGGCGGGATGAGCAGTTCTTC.

This clone has just one count. The V call is TRBV6-1, the J call TRBJ2-7; D may be TRBD2 (6 bases). There are 12 residues in the CDR3. The V gene lost 7 bases and the J gene lost 4 bases, with 11 bases spanning the gap. The germline V gene encodes CDR1 MNHNS and CDR2 SASEGT. In DNA, the CDR3 is TGTGCCAGCACCTTGGGGGGTTACGAGCAGTACTTC. This gives the protein CASTLGGYEQYF.

The chain carries TRBV7-9 and TRBJ1-2; D is unresolved. Trimming pared 5 bases from V and 0 bases from J, leaving 13 bases between. This CDR3 has 15 amino acids. Germline assignment: CDR1 SEHNR and CDR2 FQNEAQ (reference sequence). The CDR3 DNA sequence: TGTGCCAGCAGCCCGCCAGGCCCCGCTAACTATGGCTACACCTTC. It translates to CASSPPGPANYGYTF.

This clone turned up a few times. The V call is TRBV7-3, the J call TRBJ1-6; tentatively, D is TRBD1 (5 bases). The CDR3 is made up of 13 amino acids. V was pared by 5 bases and J by 10 bases, with 12 bases between. The germline gives CDR1 SGHTA, CDR2 FQGTGA. Written as DNA, the CDR3 is TGTGCCAGCAGCGCGCAGGGTCGGTCACCCCTCCACTTT. This gives the protein CASSAQGRSPLHF.

The chain couples TRBV2 to TRBJ1-5; D gene unclear. Germline CDR1 SNHLY, CDR2 FYNNEI. The V gene lost 1 base and the J gene lost 3 bases, with 7 bases spanning the gap. The CDR3 contains 14 residues. The chain's CDR3 is CASSEGAFNQPQHF. The CDR3 DNA reads as TGTGCCAGCAGTGAAGGGGCCTTCAATCAGCCCCAGCATTTT.

As regards this clone: One end of the junction does not line up with germline, which may come from a read error. The rearrangement joins TRBV27 to TRBJ1-6; D is perhaps TRBD1 (5 bases). CDR1 is MNHEY and CDR2 is SMNVEV in the germline V gene (reference sequence). There are 9 residues in the CDR3. CDR3 residues: CARPTTDLF. The DNA for the CDR3 is TGTGCCAGACCTACGACAGATCTCTTT.

The chain joins TRBV5-4 to TRBJ2-3; TRBD1 matches at 10 bases. The CDR3 has 16 amino acids. Trimming cost V 3 bases and J 3 bases; bases outside gene matches: 7. Germline CDR1 and CDR2: SGHNT and YYREEE (reference sequence). For the CDR3, the DNA is TGTGCCAGCAGCTACCGACAGGGGGCTGGAACAGATACGCAGTATTTT. Translating gives CASSYRQGAGTDTQYF. Complete variable domain (other parts from reference TRBV5-4 and TRBJ2-3): ETGVTQSPTHLIKTRGQQVTLRCSSQSGHNTVSWYQQALGQGPQFIFQYYREEENGRGNFPPRFSGLQFPNYSSELNVNALELDDSALYLCASSYRQGAGTDTQYFGPGTRLTVL.

About this clone: Other DNA sequences in the sample encode the same CDR3. V gene TRBV28 combines with J gene TRBJ2-1; the match to TRBD1 covers 9 bases. The J segment lost 7 bases and the V segment lost 5 bases, leaving 3 bases of the junction unmatched. Germline CDR1 and CDR2: MDHEN and SYDVKM. This CDR3 has 13 amino acids. CDR3 sequence reads: CASSLTGGNEQFF. The CDR3 DNA reads as TGTGCCAGCAGTCTGACAGGGGGTAATGAGCAGTTCTTC.

In its sample, this clone was seen a few times. The chain recombines TRBV28 with TRBJ2-5; TRBD1 agrees at 8 bases. CDR3 size: 14 residues. Per germline, CDR1 MDHEN and CDR2 SYDVKM. The V and J ends lost 6 bases and 1 base, in that order; junction bases with no gene match: 4. The CDR3 loop reads CASREQGGQETQYF. Written as DNA, the CDR3 is TGTGCCAGCAGAGAACAGGGGGGCCAAGAGACCCAGTACTTC.